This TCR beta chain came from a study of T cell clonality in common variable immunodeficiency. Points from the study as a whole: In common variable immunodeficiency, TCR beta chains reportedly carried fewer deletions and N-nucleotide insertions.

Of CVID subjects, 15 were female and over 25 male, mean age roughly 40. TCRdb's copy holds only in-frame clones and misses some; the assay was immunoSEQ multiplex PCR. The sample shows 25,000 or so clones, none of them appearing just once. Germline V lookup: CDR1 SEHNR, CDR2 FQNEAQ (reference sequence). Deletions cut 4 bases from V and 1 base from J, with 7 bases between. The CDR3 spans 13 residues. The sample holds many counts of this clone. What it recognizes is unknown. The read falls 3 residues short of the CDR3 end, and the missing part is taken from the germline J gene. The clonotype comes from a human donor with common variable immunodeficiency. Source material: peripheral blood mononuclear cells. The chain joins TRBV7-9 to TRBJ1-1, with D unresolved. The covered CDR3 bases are TGTGCCAGCAGCTCCTCTACGAACACTGAA. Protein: CASSSSTNTE. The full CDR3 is CASSSSTNTEAFF.